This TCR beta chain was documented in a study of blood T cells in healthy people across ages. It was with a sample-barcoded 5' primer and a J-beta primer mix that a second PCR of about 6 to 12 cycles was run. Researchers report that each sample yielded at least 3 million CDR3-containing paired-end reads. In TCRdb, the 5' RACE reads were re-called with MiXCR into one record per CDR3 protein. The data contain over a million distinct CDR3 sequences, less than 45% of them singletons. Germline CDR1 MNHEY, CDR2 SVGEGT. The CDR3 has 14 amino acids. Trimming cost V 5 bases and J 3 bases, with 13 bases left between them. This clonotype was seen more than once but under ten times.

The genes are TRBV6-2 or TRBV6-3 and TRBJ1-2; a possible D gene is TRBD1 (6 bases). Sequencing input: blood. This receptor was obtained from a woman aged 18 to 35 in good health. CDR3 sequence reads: CASSPLQGHYGYTF. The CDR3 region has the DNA TGTGCCAGCAGTCCCCTACAGGGACACTATGGCTACACCTTC.